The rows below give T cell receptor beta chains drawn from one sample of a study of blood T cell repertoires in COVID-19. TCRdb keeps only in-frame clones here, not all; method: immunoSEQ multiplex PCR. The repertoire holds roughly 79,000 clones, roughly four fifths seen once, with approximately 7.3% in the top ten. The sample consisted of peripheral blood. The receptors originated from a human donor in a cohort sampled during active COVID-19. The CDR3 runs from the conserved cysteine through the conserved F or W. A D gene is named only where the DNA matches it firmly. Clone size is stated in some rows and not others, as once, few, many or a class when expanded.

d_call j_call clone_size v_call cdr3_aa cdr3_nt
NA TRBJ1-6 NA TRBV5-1 CASSWGVGRTNSPLHF TGCGCCAGCAGCTGGGGGGTAGGGCGGACAAATTCACCCCTCCACTTT
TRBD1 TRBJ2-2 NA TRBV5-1 CASSPGRTGGTGELFF TGCGCCAGCAGCCCCGGGCGGACAGGGGGTACCGGGGAGCTGTTTTTT
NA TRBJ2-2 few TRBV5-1 CASSFRGATGELFF TGCGCCAGCAGCTTCAGGGGCGCCACCGGGGAGCTGTTTTTT
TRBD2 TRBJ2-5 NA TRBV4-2 CASSHGLAGGQYQETQYF TGTGCCAGCAGCCACGGACTAGCGGGGGGGCAGTACCAAGAGACCCAGTACTTC
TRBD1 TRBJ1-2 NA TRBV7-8 CASSSTGPYGYTF TGTGCCAGCAGCTCGACAGGGCCCTATGGCTACACCTTC
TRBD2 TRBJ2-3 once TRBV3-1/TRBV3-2 CASRGGLGTDTQYF TGTGCCAGCAGGGGGGGACTAGGCACAGATACGCAGTATTTT
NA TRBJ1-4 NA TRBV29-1 CSVVREGKLFF TGCAGCGTTGTCAGGGAGGGAAAACTGTTTTTT
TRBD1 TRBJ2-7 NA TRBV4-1 CASSQPPVGQGAREQYF TGCGCCAGCAGCCAGCCTCCGGTGGGGCAGGGGGCTCGCGAGCAGTACTTC
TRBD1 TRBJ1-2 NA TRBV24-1 CATSRDRDYGYTF TGTGCCACCAGTCGAGACAGGGACTATGGCTACACCTTC
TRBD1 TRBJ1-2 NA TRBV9 CASSTRRGAGGLSNYGYTF TGTGCCAGCAGCACCCGGAGGGGAGCAGGGGGGCTGAGTAACTATGGCTACACCTTC
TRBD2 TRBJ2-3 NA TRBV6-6 CASSPAGGAGGTDTQYF TGTGCCAGCAGTCCGGCGGGGGGAGCGGGGGGCACAGATACGCAGTATTTT
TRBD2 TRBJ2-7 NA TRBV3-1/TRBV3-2 CATAGGAGSYEQYF TGTGCCACCGCGGGAGGGGCAGGCTCCTACGAGCAGTACTTC
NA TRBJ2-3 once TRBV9 CASSDPPSPDTQYF TGTGCCAGCAGCGACCCCCCAAGCCCAGATACGCAGTATTTT
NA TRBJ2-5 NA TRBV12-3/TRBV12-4 CASSFPAGVTQYF TGTGCCAGCAGTTTCCCCGCCGGGGTGACCCAGTACTTC
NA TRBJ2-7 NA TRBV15 CATSRDPPGAYEQYF TGTGCCACCAGCAGAGATCCGCCCGGGGCCTACGAGCAGTACTTC
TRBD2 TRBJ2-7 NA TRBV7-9 CASSLVLAGAYEQYF TGTGCCAGCAGCTTAGTATTAGCGGGGGCCTACGAGCAGTACTTC
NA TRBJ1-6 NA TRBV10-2 CASREQGGSPLHF TGCGCCAGCAGGGAGCAGGGCGGTTCACCCCTCCACTTT
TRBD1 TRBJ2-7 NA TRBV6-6 CASSYSGGSGDQYF TGTGCCAGCAGTTATTCAGGGGGCTCTGGGGACCAGTACTTC
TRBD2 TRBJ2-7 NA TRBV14 CASSPGLATPPYEQYF TGTGCCAGCAGCCCAGGACTAGCGACACCCCCCTACGAGCAGTACTTC
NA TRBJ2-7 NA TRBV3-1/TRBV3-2 CASSPDSYEQYF TGTGCCAGCAGCCCCGACAGCTACGAGCAGTACTTC
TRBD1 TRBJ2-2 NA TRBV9 CASSVSGGDTGELFF TGTGCCAGCAGCGTGTCAGGGGGCGACACCGGGGAGCTGTTTTTT
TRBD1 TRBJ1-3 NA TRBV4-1 CASSLWTGGSSGNTIYF TGCGCCAGCAGCCTTTGGACAGGGGGTTCGTCGGGAAACACCATATATTTT
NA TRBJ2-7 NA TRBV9 CASSPRGDEQYF TGTGCCAGCAGCCCCAGGGGGGACGAGCAGTACTTC
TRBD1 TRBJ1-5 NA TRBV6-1 CASSELGQGGQPQHF TGTGCCAGCAGTGAATTGGGACAGGGAGGTCAGCCCCAGCATTTT
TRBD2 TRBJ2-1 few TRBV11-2 CASSFGGDYNEQFF TGTGCCAGCAGCTTCGGGGGGGACTACAATGAGCAGTTCTTC
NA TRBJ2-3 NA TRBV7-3 CASSLTVGGFTDTQYF TGTGCCAGCAGCTTAACAGTAGGCGGGTTCACAGATACGCAGTATTTT
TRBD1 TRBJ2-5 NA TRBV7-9 CASSLGQTGGQETQYF TGTGCCAGCAGCTTAGGGCAGACAGGGGGACAAGAGACCCAGTACTTC
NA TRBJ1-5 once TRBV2 CASSEGQGNIQPQHF TGTGCCAGCAGTGAAGGGCAGGGGAATATTCAGCCCCAGCATTTT